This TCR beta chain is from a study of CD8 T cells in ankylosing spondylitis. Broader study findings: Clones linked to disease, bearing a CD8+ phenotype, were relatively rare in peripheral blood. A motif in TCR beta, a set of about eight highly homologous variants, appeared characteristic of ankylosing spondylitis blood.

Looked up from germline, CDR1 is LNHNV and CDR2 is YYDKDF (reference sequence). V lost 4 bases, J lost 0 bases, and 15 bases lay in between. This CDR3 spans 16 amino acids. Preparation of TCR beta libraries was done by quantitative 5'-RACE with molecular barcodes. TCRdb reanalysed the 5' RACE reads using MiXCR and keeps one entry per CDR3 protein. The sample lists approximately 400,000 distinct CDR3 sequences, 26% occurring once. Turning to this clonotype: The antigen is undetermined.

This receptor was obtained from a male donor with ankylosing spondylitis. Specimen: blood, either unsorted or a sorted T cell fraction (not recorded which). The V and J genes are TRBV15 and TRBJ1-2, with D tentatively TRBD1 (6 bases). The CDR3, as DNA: TGTGCCACCAGCACGTGGGGGGCCGGAGCTAACTATGGCTACACCTTC. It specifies CATSTWGAGANYGYTF.